The 30 T cell receptor beta chains presented below share a single source sample, sequenced in a study of shared clonotypes between healthy human individuals. Data came from immunoSEQ multiplex PCR; TCRdb stores just in-frame clones and leaves some out. This table has hundreds of thousands of clones, about 95% appearing once. Positively selected for CCR7, the CD45RO-negative cells used as naive CD8 cells excluded terminally differentiated effector memory CD45RA+ cells. The sample comprised naive CD8+ T cells sorted from blood. These receptor sequences come from a woman aged 25-40 years in good health.

DNA for the CDR3: TGTGCCAGCAGTCCCGAACAGGGCGGGGAGCTGTTTTTT. As protein: CASSPEQGGELFF. The rearrangement uses TRBV27 and TRBJ2-2, with a possible D match to TRBD1 (6 bases). The CDR3 has 13 amino acids. Trimming removed 5 bases at V and 7 bases at J, with 11 bases between. Germline CDR1 MNHEY, CDR2 SMNVEV (reference sequence).

This chain links TRBV7-3 with TRBJ1-1; possible D gene TRBD1, 6 bases. CDR1 is SGHTA, CDR2 FQGTGA, per germline. V lost 2 bases, J lost 8 bases, and 12 bases lay in between. This CDR3 spans 13 amino acids. The CDR3: CASSLGGGPEAFF. The CDR3 coding sequence is TGTGCCAGCAGCTTAGGGGGGGGCCCCGAAGCTTTCTTT.

The CDR3 loop is CASSHLSIGIQDRGYTF. For the CDR3, the DNA is TGCGCCAGCAGCCACCTATCTATCGGCATACAAGATCGGGGCTACACCTTC. The chain has TRBV4-1 and TRBJ1-2; D is uncertain. In germline, CDR1 is MGHRA, CDR2 YSYEKL. This CDR3 contains 17 residues. V shed 3 bases and J shed 8 bases, with 25 bases lying between them.

The chain employs TRBV10-3 and TRBJ2-7; TRBD2 agrees at 8 bases. With V trimmed by 6 bases and J by 4 bases, 14 bases remained unmatched. The CDR3 is 16 residues long. Germline lookup yields CDR1 ENHRY and CDR2 SYGVKD. The CDR3 coding sequence is TGTGCCATCAGCGCCTTCGCGGGGGGAAAGGAGTACGAGCAGTACTTC. Translated, it gives CAISAFAGGKEYEQYF.

The chain carries TRBV27 and TRBJ2-7, with a tentative D call TRBD2 (5 bases). The germline V gene has CDR1 MNHEY and CDR2 SMNVEV (reference sequence). This CDR3 has 14 amino acids. V was trimmed by 5 bases and J by 4 bases, leaving 15 bases between them. The CDR3 DNA follows: TGTGCCAGCAGTCCCGCGGGCGTTAAATACGAGCAGTACTTC. As protein: CASSPAGVKYEQYF.

The chain employs TRBV6-1 and TRBJ1-1, with 7 bases matching TRBD1. V shed 7 bases and J 8 bases; nucleotides not matched to a gene: 7. Per germline, CDR1 MNHNS and CDR2 SASEGT. This CDR3 has 12 amino acids. This CDR3 reads CASNQPGQEAFF. The CDR3 nucleotides are TGTGCCAGCAACCAACCGGGACAGGAAGCTTTCTTT.

The rearrangement uses TRBV7-9 and TRBJ2-7; TRBD1 might be the D (5 bases). The CDR3 runs 18 residues. From germline, CDR1 is SEHNR and CDR2 FQNEAQ (reference sequence). Trimming pared 4 bases from V and 5 bases from J, leaving 27 bases between. CDR3 in amino acids: CASSSTAEGHSPKHEQYF. The DNA for the CDR3 is TGTGCCAGCAGCTCTACGGCGGAAGGACATAGTCCTAAGCACGAGCAGTACTTC.

The V gene is TRBV7-8, the J gene TRBJ2-7; 12 nucleotides align to TRBD2. The V segment lost 5 bases and the J segment 2 bases; nucleotides outside the gene matches: 4. This CDR3 contains 15 residues. CDR1 and CDR2 (germline): SGHVS, FQNEAQ. CDR3 nucleotide sequence: TGTGCCAGCAGCCCGACTAGCGGGAGTGCCTACGAGCAGTACTTC. It translates to CASSPTSGSAYEQYF.

Only one count was recorded for this clone. The rearrangement joins TRBV25-1 to TRBJ2-1; 8 positions match TRBD2. The CDR3 totals 15 residues. In germline, CDR1 is MGHDK, CDR2 SYGVNS. V trimming: 6 bases; J trimming: 6 bases; junction bases outside the gene matches: 10. The CDR3 region is CASRGGAGGFNEQFF. CDR3 bases: TGTGCCAGCAGGGGTGGGGCGGGAGGTTTCAATGAGCAGTTCTTC.

This clone was detected once. The chain recombines TRBV27 with TRBJ2-1; TRBD2 matches 10 bases. This CDR3 comprises 15 residues. Germline CDR1 and CDR2: MNHEY and SMNVEV (reference sequence). V lost 7 bases to trimming and J lost 6 bases; unmatched junction nucleotides: 9. This CDR3 reads CASNPGTSVGNEQFF. The CDR3, as DNA: TGTGCCAGCAACCCCGGGACTAGCGTAGGCAATGAGCAGTTCTTC.

The J gene is TRBJ2-2, the V gene TRBV27; D unclear. The CDR3 is made up of 16 amino acids. Germline V lookup: CDR1 MNHEY, CDR2 SMNVEV (reference sequence). The ends were cut back, 5 bases at V and 4 bases at J, with 17 bases in the middle. The CDR3 protein is CASSPRVYRSTGELFF. For the CDR3, the DNA is TGTGCCAGCAGTCCAAGGGTGTATCGGAGCACCGGGGAGCTGTTTTTT.

The CDR3 DNA reads as TGTGCCAGCAGTTTCGTGTTATGGACAGGCAACGGCGGGGAGCTGTTTTTT. It encodes CASSFVLWTGNGGELFF. The rearrangement joins TRBV28 to TRBJ2-2; 7 positions match TRBD1. V lost 3 bases and J lost 7; bases outside the gene matches: 14. Per the germline V gene, CDR1 is MDHEN and CDR2 is SYDVKM. The CDR3 has 17 amino acids.

As concerns this clone: This sample includes further DNA sequences coding for the same CDR3. The CDR3 bases are TGTGCCAGTAGTCCGGGACAGAGCTACGAGCAGTACTTC. It codes for CASSPGQSYEQYF. This chain joins TRBV19 and TRBJ2-7, with 7 bases aligning to TRBD1. V was pared by 5 bases and J by 3 bases, with 4 bases of the junction left unmatched. This CDR3 is 13 amino acids long. Germline loops: CDR1 LNHDA, CDR2 SQIVND (reference sequence).

The chain uses TRBV5-1 and TRBJ1-2; 11 bases fit TRBD1. Germline CDR1 and CDR2: SGHRS and YFSETQ. V trimming: 5 bases; J trimming: 8 bases; junction bases outside the gene matches: 8. The length of the CDR3 is 14 residues. The DNA for the CDR3 is TGCGCCAGCAGGTTCACGGGACAGGGGGAAGGCTACACCTTC. Translation gives CASRFTGQGEGYTF.

The V gene is TRBV2, the J gene TRBJ2-2; tentative D call: TRBD1 (6 bases). CDR3 length equals 15 residues. The V gene's germline CDR1 is SNHLY and CDR2 FYNNEI. Deletions cut 5 bases from V and 6 bases from J, with 16 bases between. This chain's CDR3 is CASSIRGEISGELFF. Written as DNA, the CDR3 is TGTGCCAGCAGTATCAGGGGCGAGATTTCCGGGGAGCTGTTTTTT.

The gene calls are TRBV7-9 and TRBJ2-7; no clear D gene. In germline, CDR1 is SEHNR, CDR2 FQNEAQ (reference sequence). The CDR3 loop spans 14 amino acids. V was cut by 3 bases and J by 1 base, with 10 bases left in between. The CDR3: CASSFFGLSYEQYF. DNA of the CDR3: TGTGCCAGCAGCTTCTTCGGGTTATCCTACGAGCAGTACTTC.

The gene calls are TRBV7-9 and TRBJ1-1; no clear D. Germline V gene lookup returns CDR1 SEHNR and CDR2 FQNEAQ (reference sequence). The CDR3 runs 13 residues. The V end lost 6 bases, the J end lost 8 bases, and 16 bases lay between the germline ends. The CDR3 spells CASSLDQRREAFF. CDR3 nucleotide sequence: TGTGCCAGCAGTCTGGATCAACGTCGGGAAGCTTTCTTT.

Concerning this clone: Relative to the germline gene, one junction end is altered; a read error may explain this. The chain combines TRBV28 with TRBJ2-5; either TRBD1 or TRBD2 may supply D (5 bases each). The CDR3 sequence is 15 residues long. Germline-derived CDR1 and CDR2 are MDHEN and SYDVKM. CDR3 in DNA: TGTGCCAGCACCGAAGGTGTTCGGGGACCAGAGGCCCAGTACTTC. Amino acids: CASTEGVRGPEAQYF.

The chain couples TRBV7-2 to TRBJ2-2; D gene uncertain. V shed 1 base and J shed 4 bases, with 7 bases lying between them. The CDR3 contains 14 residues. CDR1 and CDR2 (germline): SGHTA, FQGNSA. The CDR3 loop is CASSLVGITGELFF. CDR3 in DNA: TGTGCCAGCAGCTTAGTGGGGATCACCGGGGAGCTGTTTTTT. The variable domain in full, with the rest retrieved from reference TRBV7-2 and TRBJ2-2, is GAGVSQSPSNKVTEKGKDVELRCDPISGHTALYWYRQSLGQGLEFLIYFQGNSAPDKSGLPSDRFSAERTGGSVSTLTIQRTQQEDSAVYLCASSLVGITGELFFGEGSRLTVL.

In DNA, the CDR3 is TGTGCCAGTTCCCAGATAGCGGGAGACACCGGGGAGCTGTTTTTT. Translated, it gives CASSQIAGDTGELFF. The chain couples TRBV19 to TRBJ2-2, with TRBD2 identical over 9 bases. The ends lost 8 bases at V and 3 bases at J; junction bases unmatched: 7. Germline-derived CDR1 and CDR2 are LNHDA and SQIVND (reference sequence). This CDR3 has 15 residues.

This clone appeared once. Other DNA sequences within the sample encode an identical CDR3. This chain connects TRBV15 to TRBJ2-2, with 9 bases that match TRBD1. Trimming removed 3 bases from V and 4 bases from J; junction bases left unmatched: 3. Germline V lookup: CDR1 LNHNV, CDR2 YYDKDF (reference sequence). The CDR3 is 15 amino acids. CDR3 coding DNA: TGTGCCACCAGCAGGGACAGGGGTATCACCGGGGAGCTGTTTTTT. Amino acid sequence: CATSRDRGITGELFF.

The genes are TRBV5-4 and TRBJ2-1; 11 nucleotides agree with TRBD1. V gave up 3 bases and J gave up 3 bases; unmatched junction bases: 5. The germline gives CDR1 SGHNT, CDR2 YYREEE (reference sequence). The CDR3 sequence is 16 residues long. The CDR3 is CASSSGDRGFYNEQFF. CDR3 sequence (DNA): TGTGCCAGCAGCTCGGGGGACAGGGGGTTCTACAATGAGCAGTTCTTC.

The V call is TRBV4-1, the J call TRBJ2-1, with D unresolved. CDR3 length equals 14 residues. Trimming pared 1 base from V and 9 bases from J, leaving 13 bases between. Germline CDR1 and CDR2: MGHRA and YSYEKL. The CDR3 sequence is CASSQGASVAEQFF. The CDR3 coding sequence is TGCGCCAGCAGCCAAGGGGCTAGTGTCGCTGAGCAGTTCTTC.

V usage is TRBV19 and J usage is TRBJ1-1; 8 nucleotides match TRBD1. Germline V gives CDR1 LNHDA, CDR2 SQIVND (reference sequence). V shed 5 bases and J 4 bases; nucleotides not matched to a gene: 6. This CDR3 region has 14 residues. As DNA, the CDR3 is TGTGCCAGTAGTCTCTGGACAGGGCGCACTGAAGCTTTCTTT. It encodes CASSLWTGRTEAFF. Complete variable domain (other parts from reference TRBV19 and TRBJ1-1): DGGITQSPKYLFRKEGQNVTLSCEQNLNHDAMYWYRQDPGQGLRLIYYSQIVNDFQKGDIAEGYSVSREKKESFPLTVTSAQKNPTAFYLCASSLWTGRTEAFFGQGTRLTVV.

The chain carries TRBV13 and TRBJ2-1, with 7 positions matching TRBD2. This CDR3 is 14 amino acids long. With 2 bases clipped from V and 6 bases from J, the junction kept 4 bases outside the gene matches. Germline CDR1 reads PRHDT; CDR2 reads FYEKMQ (reference sequence). The CDR3 reads CASSLRLAVNEQFF. CDR3 coding DNA: TGTGCCAGCAGCTTACGGCTAGCGGTCAATGAGCAGTTCTTC.

This sequence joins TRBV7-9 and TRBJ1-4; a weak D match, TRBD1 (6 bases). The CDR3 is 16 residues long. Per germline, CDR1 SEHNR and CDR2 FQNEAQ (reference sequence). Trimming removed 6 bases at V and 6 bases at J, with 20 bases between. CDR3 amino acids: CASRPTGSGSYEKLFF. The DNA for the CDR3 is TGTGCCAGCAGACCGACAGGTTCGGGCTCCTATGAAAAACTGTTTTTT.

The genes are TRBV28 and TRBJ2-7, with a possible D match to TRBD2 (5 bases). CDR3 size: 14 residues. Trimming pared 8 bases from V and 1 base from J, leaving 15 bases between. Germline lookup yields CDR1 MDHEN and CDR2 SYDVKM. CDR3 in amino acids: CASGTRRYSYEQYF. The CDR3 coding sequence is TGTGCCAGCGGAACGAGGAGGTATTCCTACGAGCAGTACTTC.

The chain links TRBV11-2 to TRBJ2-7; D remains ambiguous. Germline CDR1 reads SGHAT; CDR2 reads FQNNGV. CDR3 length equals 13 residues. Trimming cost V 3 bases and J 6 bases, with 12 bases left between them. The CDR3 nucleotides read TGTGCCAGCAGCTTGGTGCTATCCGGCGAGCAGTACTTC. Translation gives CASSLVLSGEQYF.

The chain couples TRBV9 to TRBJ2-1, with D unclear. Trimming pared 1 base from V and 0 bases from J, leaving 14 bases between. CDR1 and CDR2 from the germline V gene are SGDLS and YYNGEE. CDR3 length equals 17 residues. CDR3 in amino acids: CASSVLAGLNSYNEQFF. DNA for the CDR3: TGTGCCAGCAGCGTATTGGCCGGATTGAACTCCTACAATGAGCAGTTCTTC.

This clone was counted a single time. The chain uses TRBV13 and TRBJ2-2; D is possibly TRBD2 (5 bases). Trimming left V 5 bases short and J 7 bases short, with 11 bases between. The germline V gene has CDR1 PRHDT and CDR2 FYEKMQ (reference sequence). This CDR3 is 13 amino acids long. CDR3 residues: CASSALAGGELFF. DNA for the CDR3: TGTGCCAGCAGCGCCCTTGCGGGCGGGGAGCTGTTTTTT.